A selection of T cell receptor beta chains follows, all from one sample in a study of blood T cell repertoires in COVID-19. Some clones are missing from TCRdb's copy, which holds only in-frame ones; the method was immunoSEQ multiplex PCR. The table includes about 380,000 clones, around 85% detected once. Material: peripheral blood. These receptor sequences come from a woman aged 18 to 35 with acute or convalescent COVID-19. Both conserved end residues are part of each CDR3. The order of the fields is J gene, clone size, D gene, V gene, CDR3 protein, CDR3 DNA. The D gene is left open where the match is weak. The size of a clone is reported for some rows only, either as once, few or many, or as a class for expanded clones.

J: TRBJ2-3
size: .
D: TRBD1
V: TRBV9
CDR3: CASSPRGGQNTDTQYF
DNA: TGTGCCAGCAGCCCCCGAGGGGGACAGAACACAGATACGCAGTATTTT

J: TRBJ2-5
size: .
D: .
V: TRBV15
CDR3: CATSRDSRETQYF
DNA: TGTGCCACCAGCAGAGATTCCCGGGAGACCCAGTACTTC

J: TRBJ1-3
size: .
D: .
V: TRBV12-3/TRBV12-4
CDR3: CASSFSNGNTIYF
DNA: TGTGCCAGCAGTTTTAGTAACGGAAACACCATATATTTT

J: TRBJ2-7
size: .
D: .
V: TRBV11-2
CDR3: CASSQDRSYYEQYF
DNA: TGTGCCAGCAGCCAAGATCGTTCCTACTACGAGCAGTACTTC

J: TRBJ1-2
size: .
D: .
V: TRBV6-6
CDR3: CASSYRDTGYTF
DNA: TGTGCCAGCAGTTACCGGGACACTGGCTACACCTTC

J: TRBJ1-3
size: .
D: .
V: TRBV6-5
CDR3: CATSRGATGNTIYF
DNA: TGTGCCACTTCTCGGGGGGCAACTGGAAACACCATATATTTT

J: TRBJ2-3
size: .
D: TRBD2
V: TRBV24-1
CDR3: CAVSSGATQATDTQYF
DNA: TGTGCCGTCTCTAGCGGGGCGACTCAGGCGACAGATACGCAGTATTTT

J: TRBJ1-2
size: .
D: .
V: TRBV5-4
CDR3: CASSLDAPGTKGYTF
DNA: TGTGCCAGCAGCTTGGACGCCCCCGGGACTAAAGGCTACACCTTC

J: TRBJ2-1
size: .
D: TRBD1
V: TRBV6-5
CDR3: CASADRVSYNEQFF
DNA: TGTGCCAGCGCAGACAGGGTGTCCTACAATGAGCAGTTCTTC

J: TRBJ2-3
size: .
D: TRBD2
V: TRBV10-3
CDR3: CAISESGRASTDTQYF
DNA: TGTGCCATCAGTGAAAGTGGGAGGGCCAGCACAGATACGCAGTATTTT

J: TRBJ2-1
size: few
D: TRBD2
V: TRBV7-3
CDR3: CASSLAGENNEQFF
DNA: TGTGCCAGCAGCTTAGCGGGGGAAAACAATGAGCAGTTCTTC

J: TRBJ1-1
size: .
D: .
V: TRBV12-3/TRBV12-4
CDR3: CASTSNTEAFF
DNA: TGTGCCAGCACTTCGAACACTGAAGCTTTCTTT

J: TRBJ2-5
size: .
D: TRBD2
V: TRBV11-1
CDR3: CASSFLSGSETQYF
DNA: TGTGCCAGCAGCTTTCTAAGCGGGAGTGAGACCCAGTACTTC

J: TRBJ1-3
size: .
D: .
V: TRBV27
CDR3: CASSLSEGSGNTIYF
DNA: TGTGCCAGCAGTTTATCGGAGGGCTCGGGAAACACCATATATTTT

J: TRBJ1-1
size: .
D: TRBD1
V: TRBV6-6
CDR3: CASSYGTGAEAFF
DNA: TGTGCCAGCAGTTACGGTACAGGGGCTGAAGCTTTCTTT

J: TRBJ2-7
size: many
D: TRBD1
V: TRBV28
CDR3: CASSLPSGQGGYEQYF
DNA: TGTGCCAGCAGTTTACCCTCAGGACAGGGGGGATACGAGCAGTACTTC

J: TRBJ1-1
size: .
D: TRBD1
V: TRBV18
CDR3: CASSRDRIMNTEAFF
DNA: TGTGCCAGCTCCCGGGACAGAATCATGAACACTGAAGCTTTCTTT

J: TRBJ1-5
size: .
D: TRBD1
V: TRBV24-1
CDR3: CATSETGGPNQPQHF
DNA: TGTGCCACCAGTGAGACAGGGGGGCCAAATCAGCCCCAGCATTTT

J: TRBJ1-2
size: once
D: .
V: TRBV5-1
CDR3: CASSLGLGTPTNYGYTF
DNA: TGCGCCAGCAGCTTAGGACTGGGGACACCTACTAACTATGGCTACACCTTC

J: TRBJ1-3
size: .
D: .
V: TRBV30
CDR3: CAWRVDIGNTIYF
DNA: TGTGCCTGGAGGGTTGACATTGGAAACACCATATATTTT

J: TRBJ2-3
size: few
D: .
V: TRBV27
CDR3: CASSRSGSTDTQYF
DNA: TGTGCCAGCAGTCGTTCGGGGAGCACAGATACGCAGTATTTT

J: TRBJ2-7
size: .
D: TRBD1
V: TRBV6-2/TRBV6-3
CDR3: CASSYRDRAGYEQYF
DNA: TGTGCCAGCAGTTATCGGGACAGGGCCGGTTACGAGCAGTACTTC

J: TRBJ2-1
size: many
D: .
V: TRBV3-1/TRBV3-2
CDR3: CASSQEIYGGDSGVDEQFF
DNA: TGTGCCAGCAGCCAAGAGATTTACGGCGGGGACAGCGGTGTAGATGAGCAGTTCTTC

J: TRBJ1-5
size: .
D: .
V: TRBV21-1
CDR3: CASSNQGENNQPQHF
DNA: TGTGCCAGCAGCAATCAGGGTGAGAACAATCAGCCCCAGCATTTT

J: TRBJ2-3
size: .
D: TRBD2
V: TRBV11-3
CDR3: CASSPRGADTQYF
DNA: TGTGCCAGCAGCCCCCGGGGGGCAGATACGCAGTATTTT

J: TRBJ2-1
size: .
D: TRBD2
V: TRBV28
CDR3: CASTGTSGRASVNEQFF
DNA: TGTGCCAGTACCGGGACTAGCGGGAGGGCCTCAGTCAATGAGCAGTTCTTC

J: TRBJ2-3
size: .
D: TRBD2
V: TRBV5-1
CDR3: CASRSSGGTDTQYF
DNA: TGCGCCAGCAGATCTAGCGGAGGCACAGATACGCAGTATTTT

J: TRBJ1-4
size: .
D: .
V: TRBV5-4
CDR3: CASSSGSNEKLFF
DNA: TGTGCCAGCAGCTCGGGGAGTAATGAAAAACTGTTTTTT

J: TRBJ2-5
size: .
D: TRBD2
V: TRBV7-9
CDR3: CASSTPGGGGQETQYF
DNA: TGTGCCAGCAGCACCCCTGGCGGCGGGGGACAAGAGACCCAGTACTTC

J: TRBJ2-1
size: .
D: TRBD2
V: TRBV30
CDR3: CAWSSSGGYNEQFF
DNA: TGTGCCTGGAGCTCTAGCGGGGGCTACAATGAGCAGTTCTTC

J: TRBJ2-6
size: once
D: .
V: TRBV7-9
CDR3: CASSWAFSGANVLTF
DNA: TGTGCCAGCAGCTGGGCCTTCTCTGGGGCCAACGTCCTGACTTTC

J: TRBJ2-5
size: .
D: .
V: TRBV27
CDR3: CASSFGSAETQYF
DNA: TGTGCCAGCAGTTTCGGGTCAGCAGAGACCCAGTACTTC

J: TRBJ2-7
size: .
D: TRBD1
V: TRBV10-3
CDR3: CAISSGQGAAEQYF
DNA: TGTGCCATCAGCTCGGGACAGGGGGCGGCCGAGCAGTACTTC

J: TRBJ2-3
size: once
D: .
V: TRBV7-9
CDR3: CASSLVEASLTDTQYF
DNA: TGTGCCAGCAGCTTAGTTGAGGCTAGCCTCACAGATACGCAGTATTTT

J: TRBJ1-5
size: .
D: .
V: TRBV12-5
CDR3: CASGLMENQPQHF
DNA: TGTGCTAGTGGTTTAATGGAGAATCAGCCCCAGCATTTT

J: TRBJ1-4
size: once
D: .
V: TRBV19
CDR3: CASSIDVFGEKLFF
DNA: TGTGCCAGTAGTATAGACGTTTTCGGTGAAAAACTGTTTTTT

J: TRBJ2-5
size: .
D: .
V: TRBV6-5
CDR3: CASRGTSSVQTQYF
DNA: TGTGCCAGCAGAGGGACTTCTAGTGTGCAGACCCAGTACTTC

J: TRBJ1-1
size: .
D: TRBD1
V: TRBV5-1
CDR3: CASYIRGPDTEAFF
DNA: TGCGCCAGCTATATTAGGGGGCCGGACACTGAAGCTTTCTTT

J: TRBJ2-7
size: .
D: .
V: TRBV11-2
CDR3: CASSSLKGPYEQYF
DNA: TGTGCCAGCAGCTCACTAAAGGGGCCCTACGAGCAGTACTTC

J: TRBJ2-7
size: .
D: .
V: TRBV5-1
CDR3: CASSPLGRGNEQYF
DNA: TGCGCCAGCAGCCCGCTAGGACGGGGAAACGAGCAGTACTTC

J: TRBJ2-5
size: .
D: TRBD1
V: TRBV24-1
CDR3: CATSDPGQGQETQYF
DNA: TGTGCCACCAGTGACCCGGGACAGGGTCAAGAGACCCAGTACTTC

J: TRBJ2-7
size: .
D: TRBD1
V: TRBV15
CDR3: CATSSPPGQHPYEQYF
DNA: TGTGCCACCAGCAGCCCCCCGGGACAGCACCCCTACGAGCAGTACTTC

J: TRBJ1-6
size: .
D: .
V: TRBV6-5
CDR3: CASTLNDGGDSPLHF
DNA: TGTGCCAGCACGCTCAATGATGGGGGGGATTCACCCCTCCACTTT

J: TRBJ1-6
size: .
D: TRBD1
V: TRBV24-1
CDR3: CATSDPTGRRNSPLHF
DNA: TGTGCCACCAGTGACCCGACAGGGAGGAGAAATTCACCCCTCCACTTT